Given below is one T cell receptor beta chain in context. Its antigen is not identified. The study reverse transcribed the entire isolated RNA, so it sequenced expressed TCRB transcripts. Sequenced naive, central memory and regulatory T cell samples produced an average of roughly 3.5 million reads. Clones were read by immunoSEQ multiplex PCR, and TCRdb kept only the in-frame ones, dropping some. The sample yields roughly 260,000 clones, roughly a tenth seen once. This sample was included in a study of beta chain features in type 1 diabetes. Study results and limitations: Within patients, naive, central memory and Treg TCRB repertoires seemed more similar than within healthy donors. Moderate but significant shortening of TCRB CDR3s was recorded in all four CD4+ subsets from Type 1 diabetes patients. PCR might pick shorter templates more often, in the same way for patients and controls. Researchers cautioned that cDNA sequencing could over-represent cells with high TCR expression.

There are 14 residues in the CDR3. CDR1 is KGHSH and CDR2 is LQKENI in the germline V gene. After removal of 3 bases from V and 6 bases from J, the junction contained 4 bases not matched to a gene. This rearrangement joins TRBV18 to TRBJ1-5; the match to TRBD1 covers 8 bases. Sequencing used naive CD4+ T cells from blood. The sequence was obtained from a man between 25 and 39 years old with type 1 diabetes. In nucleotides, the CDR3 is TGTGCCAGCTCACCGACAGGGGTAGTTCAGCCCCAGCATTTT. Translation: CASSPTGVVQPQHF.